This T cell receptor (beta chain) was sequenced during a study of regulatory T cells in long-lasting Graves disease. Study-wide results and caveats: TRBV28, TRBJ1-2 and TRBJ2-5 were segments that persistent disease favored. It was peripheral blood alone, not thyroid tissue, that was studied.

Concerning this clonotype: The antigen remains undetermined.

To make TCR beta libraries, researchers used iRepertoire HTBI primers and Arm-PCR of CDR3 regions. TCRdb processed the multiplex PCR reads anew with MiXCR; each CDR3 protein has one entry. The sample contains about 540,000 distinct CDR3 sequences, roughly 14% of which appear only once. The CDR3 spans 13 residues. Trimming left V 3 bases short and J 8 bases short, with 13 bases between. Looked up from germline, CDR1 is KGHSH and CDR2 is LQKENI. Time point given: newly diagnosed GD, antithyroid drugs for less than 3 months. Extracted PBMC RNA gave rise to the TCR library. These same records also appear under a second study, on T cells in Graves' hyperthyroidism and ophthalmopathy. From that study: The TCR CDR3 was amplified in a first-round RT-PCR using the HTBI primer set. Among clonotypes expanded in thyroid above 0.001, most were also found in blood.

The receptor was isolated from a young man with Graves disease. This chain links TRBV18 with TRBJ1-2; D not resolved. The specimen was peripheral blood mononuclear cells (PBMCs), collected at new diagnosis, from a patient treated with antithyroid drugs. The CDR3 coding sequence is TGTGCCAGCTCACCGACGGGAAGACGGGGCTACACCTTC. Protein product: CASSPTGRRGYTF.